Listed below are T cell receptor beta chains from one sample, sequenced in a study of cytotoxic CD8 clonotypes in ibrutinib-treated CLL. The table came from immunoSEQ multiplex PCR; TCRdb's copy has only in-frame clones and leaves some out. The profile covers some 47,000 clones, with roughly 57% appearing a single time and approximately 28% taken by the ten largest. Sequencing was performed on PBMCs, taken after 24 months of ibrutinib treatment. The receptors were sampled from a human donor with chronic lymphocytic leukemia. CDR3s include the opening cysteine and the closing phenylalanine or tryptophan. The D gene is left open where the match is weak. A row's size may be missing; if present it is once, few, many or a size class.

>TRBJ1-5|NA|TRBV6-1|NA
CASSEAKNQPQHF
TGTGCCAGCAGTGAAGCGAAGAATCAGCCCCAGCATTTT
>TRBJ1-2|TRBD1|TRBV19|NA
CASSGYRGVDYGYTF
TGTGCCAGTAGTGGCTACAGGGGGGTAGACTATGGCTACACCTTC
>TRBJ1-2|TRBD1|TRBV29-1|NA
CSVYRGYYGYTF
TGCAGCGTTTACAGGGGGTACTATGGCTACACCTTC
>TRBJ1-5|NA|TRBV28|few
CASSFGGDNQPQHF
TGTGCCAGCAGTTTCGGAGGGGATAATCAGCCCCAGCATTTT
>TRBJ1-1|NA|TRBV5-1|NA
CASSLRSAPRAEAFF
TGCGCCAGCAGCTTGAGGTCAGCCCCGCGTGCTGAAGCTTTCTTT
>TRBJ1-1|NA|TRBV29-1|NA
CSVEGGQWNTEAFF
TGCAGCGTTGAAGGTGGACAGTGGAACACTGAAGCTTTCTTT
>TRBJ2-7|TRBD1|TRBV5-6|many
CASTPSGGRARYEQYF
TGTGCCAGCACCCCTTCAGGGGGTAGGGCTCGCTACGAGCAGTACTTC
>TRBJ1-6|TRBD1|TRBV19|NA
CASGLAGGNSPLHF
TGTGCCAGTGGCCTGGCAGGGGGGAATTCACCCCTCCACTTT
>TRBJ2-6|TRBD1|TRBV28|NA
CASGGTGAGANVLTF
TGTGCCAGCGGCGGGACAGGGGCTGGGGCCAACGTCCTGACTTTC
>TRBJ1-1|NA|TRBV6-1|NA
CASSVWGGAFF
TGTGCCAGCAGTGTATGGGGGGGAGCTTTCTTT
>TRBJ2-1|NA|TRBV5-4|NA
CASSRSGGGEQFF
TGTGCCAGCAGCCGTTCAGGGGGGGGTGAGCAGTTCTTC
>TRBJ1-2|NA|TRBV2|NA
CASSEALQLDYGYTF
TGTGCCAGCAGTGAAGCGCTTCAACTCGACTATGGCTACACCTTC
>TRBJ2-5|TRBD2|TRBV25-1|once
CASSEGIGGALAETQYF
TGTGCCAGCAGTGAAGGGATCGGGGGGGCTCTGGCGGAGACCCAGTACTTC